This T cell receptor (beta chain) was captured by sequencing in a study of post-analysis software for immune sequencing data. Study conclusions and caveats: In multiple sclerosis, normalized Chao1 diversity was significantly below that of controls. Same-batch preparations were strongly co-clustered by F measure. Roughly five TRBV segments were more frequent in patients than controls; TRBV5-6, TRBV5-1 and TRBV20-1 belonged to this group.

TCR beta cDNA libraries included unique molecular identifiers. Each CDR3 protein gets one entry after TCRdb re-called the PCR reads with MiXCR. The top ten clones hold over 10% of a sample with approximately 460,000 distinct CDR3 sequences, roughly 45% of them seen once. Germline V CDR1 and CDR2: DFQATT, SNEGSKA (reference sequence). Trimming cost V 5 bases and J 0 bases; bases outside gene matches: 6. The CDR3 totals 15 residues. In this sample, this clonotype turned up many times. Its antigen remains unknown. The sample comprised blood. The receptor was isolated from a girl aged 5-17 years with multiple sclerosis. The rearrangement links TRBV20-1 to TRBJ2-1, with 8 bases matching TRBD2. The DNA for the CDR3 is TGCAGTGCTGAGACCGGGACTAGCTCCTACAATGAGCAGTTCTTC. It yields the protein CSAETGTSSYNEQFF.